The present T cell receptor (beta chain) was sequenced within a study of tumor-infiltrating lymphocytes in primary liver carcinoma (dated by TCRdb to about 2017). For the study in its entirety: The five patients, three men and two women aged 30 to 69 years, had hepatocellular carcinoma (four) or combined HCC and intrahepatic cholangiocarcinoma (one). High reproducibility was observed for the technical replicate repertoires, with mean shared-clone rates approximately 0.9 and correlation coefficients above 0.95. A total of roughly 35 specimens from 5 patients underwent TCRbeta repertoire sequencing, comprising 25 tumor regions, 5 adjacent noncancerous liver tissues and 5 peripheral blood samples. To link TCRbeta repertoire diversity to the local molecular phenotype, the 20 to 25 tumor region samples were profiled with Agilent mRNA microarrays. The five patients had tumors staged T1-T3 N0M0, with maximum diameters ranging from roughly 4.2 to 10 cm. Roughly 3.5 to 8 million productive TCRbeta reads were obtained per sample, and no significant difference in read depth was found between tissue types. Across five regions of each liver tumor, along with adjacent normal tissue and blood, the study brought together TCRbeta repertoire sequencing, expression microarrays and whole-exome sequencing.

Without any cell sorting, total RNA and DNA were extracted together from approximately 22-30 mg of bulk tissue using the AllPrep DNA/RNA mini kit. Between late 2015 and March 2016, about five patients in China with histopathologically diagnosed primary liver carcinoma had their tumors surgically resected. Chronic HBV infection was present in the patients, and the patients were treatment-naive at sampling. Each tumor was sampled at five spatially separated regions: the superior, inferior, left-lateral and right-lateral poles and the tumor centre. Histology showed that every tumor sample contained more than 75% viable tumor cells. Fresh tumor and adjacent tissue pieces were bisected, with one half stored in RNAlater at -80 degrees C and the other half sent for histology. Paper-wide results and their limitations: Only about 7-24% of top clones were present in all five regions of a tumor, suggesting spatial heterogeneity of tumor-infiltrating T cells. Compared with blood, tumors had a significantly larger share of the repertoire taken up by the top 250 clones (p = 0.039). Only five patients were included in the study, and the authors note that the findings should be validated in a larger study. Because the samples were bulk and unsorted, CD4+ and CD8+ T cell repertoires could not be compared. Only the TCR beta chain was sequenced, which likely underestimates true repertoire diversity because unpaired alpha chains were not captured. Repertoire overlap was found to be higher between tumor regions (mean approximately 35%) than between tumor-adjacent (around 17%) or tumor-blood (around 15%) pairs, consistent with antigen-driven expansion.

Starting from 500 to 650 ng total RNA, TCRbeta-specific cDNA was produced by reverse transcription with a constant-region primer and ProtoScript II reverse transcriptase. TCRbeta libraries were built with three nested multiplex PCR rounds, a slightly modified ARM-PCR procedure. Each of the first two PCR rounds ran for around 11 cycles and used multiplex TRBV1-TRBV30 forward primers together with a Cbeta reverse primer. Sample barcodes and Illumina adapters were added in a final 25-cycle PCR with Deep VentR polymerase. Before sequencing, amplicons between 200 and 500 bp were purified from gel using a QIAquick gel extraction kit. TCRbeta amplicons were sequenced on an Illumina HiSeq 2500 with 250-bp paired-end reads. The authors processed their data as follows. Trimmomatic v0.33 was used to quality-trim the reads, and FLASH v1.2.11 was used to merge paired reads so that full CDR3 sequences could be recovered. V, D and J germline segments were assigned to the rearranged TCRbeta sequences using MiGEC v1.2.1b. Clonotype statistics and Shannon-Wiener diversity indices were calculated with VDJtools v1.0.0. Except for diversity analysis, only the 250 most abundant clonotypes of each sample were used in subsequent analyses to reduce sampling bias. The raw public data were reprocessed by TCRdb itself: fastp quality trimming at Q25, MiXCR clonotype calling, in-frame beta chains only. Each CDR3 protein appears once, grouped with its most common genes and DNA. The V and J calls here are based on TCRdb, not the publication. The sample table contains approximately 110,000 distinct CDR3 sequences; only one count was recorded for 55% to 75% of them. The ten top clones hold 7.5% to 8.5% of the sample.

This clonotype was detected a few times. Its antigen is not yet known. Per-base quality was not reported, and no clone a single base away is much larger than it. V sheds 3 bases and J sheds 2 bases, leaving 7 bases between their ends. Based on the germline V gene, the CDR1 and CDR2 sequences are SGHTA and FQGNSA. Including the terminal cysteine and phenylalanine, the CDR3 comprises 14 residues. The read is trimmed to its CDR3 DNA, 42 bases read in frame from base 1. The sequence came from a woman in her fifties or sixties with primary liver carcinoma and hepatitis B virus infection. Sequencing was performed on liver tumor tissue from sampling region 3. The cell subset or site label corresponds to: tumor region T3, left-lateral pole. The rearranged segments are TRBV7-2 and TRBJ2-2, and the D gene may be TRBD2, 5 bases matching. The nucleotide sequence is TGTGCCAGCAGCTTGGACTTTAACACCGGGGAGCTGTTTTTT. This sequence encodes CASSLDFNTGELFF.